Below, 20 T cell receptor beta chains from the same sample are listed, as sequenced in a study of blood T cell repertoires in COVID-19. This table comes from immunoSEQ multiplex PCR, and its TCRdb copy is limited to in-frame clones, with some not included. The table has about 290,000 clones, under 90% seen once. Material: peripheral blood. These receptors were collected from a woman aged 25 to 45 with COVID-19, enrolled during active disease.

The table lists this clone with a few counts. This chain uses TRBV19 with TRBJ1-5; D is unresolved. This CDR3 is 12 amino acids long. Germline V gene sequence: CDR1 LNHDA, CDR2 SQIVND (reference sequence). V was shortened by 10 bases and J by 2 bases, with 9 bases between the two germline ends. CDR3 sequence (DNA): TGTGCCACAAAGTCGGGCAATCAGCCCCAGCATTTT. This translates into CATKSGNQPQHF.

J is TRBJ2-2 and V is TRBV3-1 (or the pseudogene TRBV3-2); 7 bases align to TRBD2. CDR1 and CDR2 from the germline V gene are LGHDT and YNNKEL (reference sequence). The length of the CDR3 is 15 residues. The V and J ends lost 4 bases and 6 bases, in that order; junction bases with no gene match: 8. CDR3 protein: CASSPWTSSAGELFF. The DNA of the CDR3 is TGTGCCAGCAGCCCCTGGACTAGTTCGGCCGGGGAGCTGTTTTTT.

The chain has TRBV10-3 and TRBJ1-1; 8 positions agree with TRBD1. V shed 9 bases, J shed 3 bases, and the junction held 0 bases outside the gene matches. Germline CDR1 is ENHRY and CDR2 is SYGVKD. The CDR3 length is 11 residues. CDR3 in DNA: TGTGCCATACAGGGGGACACTGAAGCTTTCTTT. Amino acid sequence: CAIQGDTEAFF.

The gene calls are TRBV20-1 and TRBJ2-5, with TRBD2 as a possible D gene (5 bases). V gave up 5 bases and J gave up 7 bases, with 8 bases separating them. Germline-derived CDR1 and CDR2 are DFQATT and SNEGSKA (reference sequence). This CDR3 contains 10 residues. CDR3 residues: CSAWAGTQYF. In DNA form, the CDR3 reads TGCAGTGCTTGGGCGGGGACCCAGTACTTC.

V gene TRBV5-1 combines with J gene TRBJ2-2; D unresolved. V was trimmed by 2 bases and J by 2 bases, leaving 7 bases between them. CDR1 is SGHRS, CDR2 YFSETQ, per germline. CDR3 length: 14 amino acids. The CDR3 region has the DNA TGCGCCAGCAGCTTTAACGGTAACACCGGGGAGCTGTTTTTT. It yields the protein CASSFNGNTGELFF.

The rearrangement uses TRBV7-9 and TRBJ2-7; the D gene is possibly TRBD2 (5 bases). CDR1 SEHNR and CDR2 FQNEAQ come from the germline V gene (reference sequence). V was shortened by 3 bases and J by 6 bases, with 6 bases between the two germline ends. CDR3 size: 11 residues. DNA of the CDR3: TGTGCCAGCAGCTTTACTAGCGAGCAGTACTTC. Translating gives CASSFTSEQYF.

The CDR3 bases are TGTGCCAGCAAGGCGACAGGGAGAGACACAGATACGCAGTATTTT. Protein: CASKATGRDTDTQYF. This chain connects TRBV7-9 to TRBJ2-3; 7 positions match TRBD1. With V trimmed by 7 bases and J by 2 bases, 9 bases remained unmatched. Germline CDR1 is SEHNR and CDR2 is FQNEAQ (reference sequence). The CDR3 spans 15 residues.

The J gene is TRBJ2-7, the V gene TRBV5-6, with D hard to call. Germline CDR1 SGHDT, CDR2 YYEEEE. The CDR3 covers 12 residues. The V gene lost 2 bases and the J gene lost 5 bases, with 8 bases spanning the gap. The CDR3 coding sequence is TGTGCCAGCAGCTTTACGGTCGACGAGCAGTACTTC. Its translation: CASSFTVDEQYF.

The V and J genes are TRBV7-2 and TRBJ2-1; 11 nucleotides line up with TRBD2. V lost 0 bases to trimming and J lost 15 bases; unmatched junction nucleotides: 7. Per the germline V gene, CDR1 is SGHTA and CDR2 is FQGNSA. The CDR3 runs 14 residues. The chain's CDR3 is CASSLAGSGGAVFF. Written as DNA, the CDR3 is TGTGCCAGCAGCTTAGCGGGTAGCGGGGGGGCGGTGTTCTTC.

V is TRBV5-1 and J is TRBJ2-3; the match to TRBD2 covers 10 bases. Germline values: CDR1 SGHRS, CDR2 YFSETQ. V lost 0 bases, J lost 0 bases, and 1 base stayed unmatched. This CDR3 contains 16 residues. The CDR3 DNA follows: TGCGCCAGCAGCTTGGGGGGACTAGCGAGCACAGATACGCAGTATTTT. It encodes CASSLGGLASTDTQYF.

Written as DNA, the CDR3 is TGTGCCAGCAGTGAAAGGGACGGGGGTAACTATGGCTACACCTTC. It encodes CASSERDGGNYGYTF. This sequence joins TRBV27 and TRBJ1-2; D might be TRBD1 (5 bases). Trimming left V 5 bases short and J 1 base short, with 14 bases between. Germline V lookup: CDR1 MNHEY, CDR2 SMNVEV (reference sequence). CDR3 size: 15 residues.

CDR3 sequence: CASSINRGNQPQHF. The CDR3 region has the DNA TGTGCCAGCAGTATTAACAGGGGTAATCAGCCCCAGCATTTT. The gene calls are TRBV6-2 or TRBV6-3 and TRBJ1-5; TRBD1 matches 7 bases. This CDR3 is built from 14 residues. Losses at the gene ends were 5 bases for V and 4 bases for J; bases not matched to a gene: 5. CDR1 and CDR2 from the germline V gene are MNHEY and SVGEGT.

Notes on this clone: This sample also contains other DNA sequences that code for the same CDR3. The CDR3 region has the DNA TGTGCCACCAGCAGAGATCAGAATCAGCCCCAGCATTTT. Its protein product is CATSRDQNQPQHF. The chain couples TRBV15 to TRBJ1-5; D is ambiguous. Trimming took 0 bases from V and 4 from J, leaving 4 bases between them. This CDR3 spans 13 amino acids. The germline gives CDR1 LNHNV, CDR2 YYDKDF (reference sequence).

The rearrangement joins TRBV20-1 to TRBJ1-2; D is unresolved. The V gene lost 6 bases and the J gene lost 4 bases, with 9 bases spanning the gap. This CDR3 has 11 amino acids. Germline CDR1 reads DFQATT; CDR2 reads SNEGSKA (reference sequence). CDR3: CSARHGYGYTF. The CDR3 DNA follows: TGCAGTGCCAGGCATGGCTATGGCTACACCTTC.

The chain recombines TRBV10-3 with TRBJ2-2; maybe TRBD2 (5 bases). The CDR3 totals 15 residues. The V end was cut by 0 bases, the J end by 8 bases, with 13 bases between. The V gene's germline CDR1 is ENHRY and CDR2 SYGVKD. CDR3 sequence (DNA): TGTGCCATCAGTGAGTCCCTCGGGGTGACTGGGGAGCTGTTTTTT. Protein sequence: CAISESLGVTGELFF.

The chain uses TRBV27 and TRBJ1-6; D unresolved. The V gene's germline CDR1 is MNHEY and CDR2 SMNVEV (reference sequence). The V end was cut by 3 bases, the J end by 10 bases, with 13 bases between. The CDR3 totals 14 residues. The CDR3 region is CASSFGPAWSPLHF. The CDR3 DNA reads as TGTGCCAGCAGTTTTGGCCCCGCCTGGTCACCCCTCCACTTT.

The chain combines TRBV5-6 with TRBJ2-2, with 12 bases aligning to TRBD2. Germline values: CDR1 SGHDT, CDR2 YYEEEE. The CDR3 spans 19 residues. J lost 4 bases, V lost 9 bases, and 19 bases had no gene match. DNA for the CDR3: TGTGCCACCTTCGGCCCCTCCCTAGCGGGGGGGCCGATCACCGGGGAGCTGTTTTTT. This encodes CATFGPSLAGGPITGELFF.

This sequence joins TRBV7-8 and TRBJ2-7; a possible D gene is TRBD2 (6 bases). Trimming stripped 1 base from V and 1 base from J, with 8 bases between. Germline CDR1 and CDR2: SGHVS and FQNEAQ. The CDR3 consists of 14 residues. The CDR3 spells CASSLGGESYEQYF. CDR3 DNA: TGTGCCAGCAGCTTAGGGGGGGAGTCCTACGAGCAGTACTTC. The full variable domain, completed using reference TRBV7-8 and TRBJ2-7, is GAGVSQSPRYKVAKRGQDVALRCDPISGHVSLFWYQQALGQGPEFLTYFQNEAQLDKSGLPSDRFFAERPEGSVSTLKIQRTQQEDSAVYLCASSLGGESYEQYFGPGTRLTVT.

This chain joins TRBV18 and TRBJ2-6; possible D gene TRBD1, 5 bases. Germline V gene sequence: CDR1 KGHSH, CDR2 LQKENI. The CDR3 has 15 residues. V lost 5 bases to trimming and J lost 7 bases, with 15 bases between them. The DNA for the CDR3 is TGTGCCAGCTCAGACAGCGAAGTTGGTGCCAACGTCCTGACTTTC. Protein sequence: CASSDSEVGANVLTF.

This chain links TRBV25-1 with TRBJ2-3, with 7 bases fitting TRBD2. The CDR3 spans 16 residues. Germline CDR1 is MGHDK and CDR2 is SYGVNS. The ends lost 5 bases at V and 7 bases at J; junction bases unmatched: 15. Written as DNA, the CDR3 is TGTGCCAGCAGTCCGAGGGAGAGGTCGCGGGGGTATACGCAGTATTTT. This codes for CASSPRERSRGYTQYF.